Shown below are 17 T cell receptor beta chains from a single sample sequenced in a study of regulatory T cells in long-lasting Graves disease. This sample's time point: newly diagnosed GD, antithyroid drugs for less than 3 months. The authors made the TCR library using RNA they extracted from PBMCs. Combining iRepertoire HTBI primers with Arm-PCR of CDR3 regions, the authors built TCR beta libraries. TCRdb recomputed calls from the multiplex PCR reads with MiXCR, one row per CDR3 protein. The table includes approximately 390,000 distinct CDR3 sequences, 15% to 20% detected once. These data also featured in a second study, about T cells in Graves' hyperthyroidism and ophthalmopathy.

The sequencing used peripheral blood mononuclear cells (PBMCs), collected at new diagnosis, from a patient treated with antithyroid drugs. These receptors were taken from a young woman with Graves disease.

This clonotype was observed at least ten times. This chain links TRBV2 with TRBJ2-1; no firm D call. The V gene's germline CDR1 is SNHLY and CDR2 FYNNEI. Trimming took off 4 bases at V and 8 bases at J, with 6 bases between the two ends. The CDR3 length is 11 residues. CDR3 coding DNA: TGTGCCAGCAGTGTCCGGGATGAGCAGTTCTTC. Protein sequence: CASSVRDEQFF.

This clonotype was counted only a few times. This chain connects TRBV19 to TRBJ1-5; TRBD1 is a possible D gene (6 bases). The CDR3 runs to 14 residues. CDR1 is LNHDA and CDR2 is SQIVND in the germline V gene (reference sequence). Trimming left V 4 bases short and J 7 bases short, with 14 bases between. CDR3: CASSRWGGPQPQHF. The CDR3 DNA reads as TGTGCCAGTAGTAGGTGGGGGGGCCCCCAGCCCCAGCATTTT.

This clonotype was counted many times. This CDR3 reads CASSPRHSGNTIYF. Written as DNA, the CDR3 is TGTGCCAGCAGCCCCAGACACTCTGGAAACACCATATATTTT. V usage is TRBV11-2 and J usage is TRBJ1-3; D remains ambiguous. V was cut by 5 bases and J by 0 bases, with 8 bases left in between. This CDR3 comprises 14 residues. Per germline, CDR1 SGHAT and CDR2 FQNNGV.

This clonotype was seen ten or more times. This chain uses TRBV27 with TRBJ2-3, with D unclear. V shed 1 base and J shed 5 bases, with 7 bases lying between them. Germline V gene data show CDR1 as MNHEY and CDR2 as SMNVEV (reference sequence). This CDR3 comprises 13 residues. This chain's CDR3 is CASSLFVVDTQYF. The CDR3 nucleotides read TGTGCCAGCAGTTTATTCGTTGTAGATACGCAGTATTTT.

This clonotype was counted at least ten times. This sequence joins TRBV20-1 and TRBJ2-3; 8 bases line up with TRBD2. Germline V gives CDR1 DFQATT, CDR2 SNEGSKA (reference sequence). The CDR3 spans 15 residues. Trimming at V came to 5 bases and at J to 0 bases, leaving 7 bases not matched to a gene. In nucleotides, the CDR3 is TGCAGTGCTCTTGGACTAGCCATAAGCACAGATACGCAGTATTTT. Its protein is CSALGLAISTDTQYF.

The table lists this clonotype with many counts. The genes are TRBV11-2 and TRBJ1-3; D gene uncertain. The CDR3 is 13 amino acids. Germline V gene lookup returns CDR1 SGHAT and CDR2 FQNNGV. The germline V and J ends were trimmed by 1 base and 2 bases, with 3 bases remaining between them. The CDR3 here is CASSLATGNTIYF. DNA of the CDR3: TGTGCCAGCAGCTTAGCCACTGGAAACACCATATATTTT.

Many counts were recorded for this clonotype. The chain employs TRBV12-3 or TRBV12-4 and TRBJ2-3, with 7 bases lining up with TRBD2. The CDR3 length is 14 residues. The junction had 5 bases not matched to a gene; V was cut back by 3 bases and J by 5 bases. In DNA form, the CDR3 reads TGTGCCAGCAGTTTTGCGGGAGTAGGAGATACGCAGTATTTT. Translation gives CASSFAGVGDTQYF.

This clonotype was detected a few times. The chain has TRBV29-1 and TRBJ2-7; D not certain. Germline CDR1 reads SQVTM; CDR2 reads ANQGSEA. V lost 2 bases, J lost 0 bases, and 8 bases lay in between. This CDR3 spans 13 amino acids. The CDR3 DNA reads TGCAGCGTTGAATTCGGACCCTCCTACGAGCAGTACTTC. Translated, it gives CSVEFGPSYEQYF.

This clonotype occurred many times. V is TRBV30 and J is TRBJ1-1; D is ambiguous. V lost 0 bases to trimming and J lost 0 bases, with 5 bases between them. CDR1 and CDR2 (germline): GTSNPN, SVGIG (reference sequence). The CDR3 extends over 13 amino acids. CDR3 sequence (DNA): TGTGCCTGGAGTGTACAGTTGAACACTGAAGCTTTCTTT. This gives the protein CAWSVQLNTEAFF.

This clonotype has a count of ten or more. The chain employs TRBV12-3 or TRBV12-4 and TRBJ2-5; 9 bases match TRBD1. V shed 5 bases, J shed 7 bases, and the junction held 8 bases outside the gene matches. CDR3 length: 14 residues. CDR3 loop: CASSPPGQGRTQYF. Written as DNA, the CDR3 is TGTGCCAGCAGTCCGCCGGGACAGGGTAGGACCCAGTACTTC.

This clonotype showed up many times. The chain links TRBV28 to TRBJ2-7; D uncertain. Trimming took off 2 bases at V and 2 bases at J, with 10 bases between the two ends. This CDR3 is 14 amino acids long. Germline loops: CDR1 MDHEN, CDR2 SYDVKM. CDR3: CASSLRSPPYEQYF. The CDR3 nucleotides are TGTGCCAGCAGTTTAAGGTCACCCCCCTACGAGCAGTACTTC.

Ten or more counts support this clonotype. The chain links TRBV6-2 or TRBV6-3 to TRBJ2-7, with D tentatively TRBD1 (5 bases). With 11 bases removed from V and 6 bases from J, the gap between germline ends came to 17 bases. Germline V gene sequence: CDR1 MNHEY, CDR2 SVGEGT. The CDR3 contains 12 residues. The CDR3 region is CAGWGPEGEQYF. The CDR3 region has the DNA TGTGCCGGCTGGGGCCCGGAAGGCGAGCAGTACTTC.

The sample holds many counts of this clonotype. The gene calls are TRBV19 and TRBJ2-1; 7 positions match TRBD1. V gave up 5 bases and J gave up 1 base; unmatched junction bases: 5. The CDR3 sequence is 15 residues long. Germline V gene sequence: CDR1 LNHDA, CDR2 SQIVND (reference sequence). CDR3 sequence: CASSADRASYNEQFF. The CDR3 DNA sequence: TGTGCCAGTAGTGCAGACAGGGCATCCTACAATGAGCAGTTCTTC.

This clonotype was observed at least ten times. The J gene is TRBJ2-1, the V gene TRBV10-2, with 7 bases identical to TRBD2. Losses at the gene ends were 7 bases for V and 3 bases for J; bases not matched to a gene: 15. Germline assignment: CDR1 WSHSY and CDR2 SAAADI. This CDR3 contains 17 residues. CDR3 nucleotide sequence: TGCGCCAGCACGCCTTCTTCCGGGACTACAAACTACAATGAGCAGTTCTTC. Translation gives CASTPSSGTTNYNEQFF.

Many counts were recorded for this clonotype. The chain joins TRBV4-1 to TRBJ2-3; D tentatively fits TRBD1 or TRBD2 (5 bases each). V lost 1 base and J 1 base, leaving 9 bases between the germline ends. Germline values: CDR1 MGHRA, CDR2 YSYEKL. This CDR3 has 15 residues. The CDR3 nucleotides read TGCGCCAGCAGCCAAGTGGGGGACCGCACAGATACGCAGTATTTT. This codes for CASSQVGDRTDTQYF.

In this sample, this clonotype turned up a few times. This sequence joins TRBV29-1 and TRBJ2-3; 7 bases map to TRBD2. V was pared by 4 bases and J by 0 bases, with 4 bases of the junction left unmatched. This CDR3 has 14 residues. In germline, CDR1 is SQVTM, CDR2 ANQGSEA. The CDR3 region is CSVVGGLSTDTQYF. In DNA, the CDR3 is TGCAGCGTTGTGGGGGGGTTAAGCACAGATACGCAGTATTTT.

The chain couples TRBV27 to TRBJ2-7; TRBD1 matches at 10 bases. Germline loops: CDR1 MNHEY, CDR2 SMNVEV (reference sequence). This CDR3 has 15 amino acids. The V and J ends lost 5 bases and 5 bases, in that order; junction bases with no gene match: 9. Here the CDR3 DNA reads TGTGCCAGCAGTGGCCTGGGACAGGGGATCGACGAGCAGTACTTC. It specifies CASSGLGQGIDEQYF.